This TCR beta chain was captured by sequencing in a study of cytomegalovirus exposure and HLA in healthy donors. Study-level information: Within an early data release were 65 million to 90 million unique TCRs drawn from HLA-typed donors. Study conclusions and caveats: Rates of TCR association differed by HLA locus in a later analysis, with DRB1 highest and HLA-C lowest. Being indistinguishable, some V segments were excluded, TRBV6-2 and TRBV6-3 among them.

The PCR contained 60 Vbeta and 13 Jbeta primers. Study processing details: Unique TCR beta chains numbered roughly 83 million in a later analysis, with roughly 11 million shared. The data were produced by immunoSEQ multiplex PCR, yet TCRdb's version contains in-frame clones alone and is incomplete. That table furnishes V, J and clone size, whereas the DNA furnished D and trimming. The table includes 130,000 or so clones, approximately 80% detected once. The germline gives CDR1 MGHDK, CDR2 SYGVNS. V lost 0 bases to trimming and J lost 0 bases; unmatched junction nucleotides: 8. This CDR3 region has 18 residues. Concerning this clone itself: Its cognate antigen is unknown.

The receptor was derived from a woman in her thirties or forties in good health and CMV-seronegative. V gene TRBV25-1 combines with J gene TRBJ2-7, with 10 bases matching TRBD2. Sequencing input: PBMCs. DNA for the CDR3: TGTGCCAGCAGTGAATATACTAGCGGGGCGATGAGCTCCTACGAGCAGTACTTC. Its translation is CASSEYTSGAMSSYEQYF.